Listed below are T cell receptor beta chains from one sample, sequenced in a study of tumor-infiltrating lymphocytes in localized non-small cell lung cancer. Sequenced by immunoSEQ multiplex PCR; TCRdb stores in-frame clones only, minus some. The repertoire holds 9,500 to 11,000 clones, with about 80% as singletons. The sample was uninvolved lung tissue not adjacent to the tumor. The receptors stem from a human donor with non-small cell lung cancer. The CDR3 runs from the conserved cysteine through the conserved F or W. The order of the fields is clone size, D gene, J gene, CDR3 length, V gene, CDR3 protein, CDR3 DNA. A D gene is named only where the DNA matches it firmly. A row's size may be missing; if present it is once, few, many or a size class.

. | TRBD2 | TRBJ2-3 | 16 | TRBV9 | CASSVLAGVSTDTQYF | TGTGCCAGCAGTGTCCTAGCGGGAGTTTCCACAGATACGCAGTATTTT
. | . | TRBJ1-5 | 15 | TRBV6-6 | CASSYSSYGNQPQHF | TGTGCCAGCAGTTACTCGAGTTATGGCAATCAGCCCCAGCATTTT
. | TRBD1 | TRBJ2-7 | 15 | TRBV6-5 | CASSYSGTGGLEQYF | TGTGCCAGCAGTTACAGCGGGACAGGGGGCCTCGAGCAGTACTTC
. | TRBD2 | TRBJ2-7 | 14 | TRBV25-1 | CASSASGSKYEQYF | TGTGCCAGCAGTGCCAGCGGGAGTAAGTACGAGCAGTACTTC
. | TRBD2 | TRBJ2-3 | 17 | TRBV5-1 | CASSSRGVAGKEDTQYF | TGCGCCAGCAGCTCGCGAGGGGTAGCGGGAAAGGAAGATACGCAGTATTTT
. | . | TRBJ1-1 | 15 | TRBV28 | CASSFSGLGTGSAFF | TGTGCCAGCAGTTTTTCCGGCCTCGGCACAGGGAGCGCTTTCTTT
. | . | TRBJ2-7 | 16 | TRBV10-3 | CAISEELADSSYEQYF | TGTGCCATCAGTGAGGAGCTAGCCGATTCCTCCTACGAGCAGTACTTC
. | . | TRBJ2-3 | 14 | TRBV30 | CAWSRGLITDTQYF | TGTGCCTGGAGTAGGGGACTGATTACAGATACGCAGTATTTT
. | . | TRBJ2-2 | 14 | TRBV5-1 | CASSSQGGTGELFF | TGCGCCAGCAGCTCCCAAGGGGGGACCGGGGAGCTGTTTTTT
few | . | TRBJ2-7 | 15 | TRBV12-5 | CASGLVVKGVDEQYF | TGTGCTAGTGGTTTGGTTGTGAAGGGAGTCGACGAGCAGTACTTC
. | . | TRBJ2-7 | 12 | TRBV2 | CASSSTRGEQYF | TGTGCCAGCAGTTCGACTAGGGGCGAGCAGTACTTC
. | . | TRBJ2-3 | 15 | TRBV7-7 | CASSLGGAGTDTQYF | TGTGCTAGCAGCTTAGGGGGAGCGGGCACAGATACGCAGTATTTT
. | TRBD2 | TRBJ2-3 | 17 | TRBV11-2 | CASSLTSGGPRPDTQYF | TGTGCCAGCAGCTTAACTAGCGGGGGGCCGCGGCCAGATACGCAGTATTTT
. | . | TRBJ1-5 | 17 | TRBV19 | CASSIRGGSYSNQPQHF | TGTGCCAGTAGTATTAGGGGGGGATCCTATAGCAATCAGCCCCAGCATTTT